One and the same sample provided the 32 T cell receptor beta chains below, sequenced in a study of human T cells and chemical hapten exposure. The time point denotes: pre-sensitization, week 0. Stated treatment: therapeutic diphenylcyclopropenone sensitization with weekly scalp DPC. TCRdb reanalysed the RACE reads using MiXCR and keeps one entry per CDR3 protein. The repertoire holds tens of thousands of distinct CDR3 sequences, with 9.6% as singletons. Sample: whole blood, taken in connection with sensitization to the hapten diphenylcyclopropenone (DPC). These receptors were collected from a woman aged 40 to 50 with alopecia areata. Some clones in this sample may be carry-over from other donors' samples.

This clonotype was observed a handful of times. This chain joins TRBV11-2 and TRBJ2-7, with unresolved D. CDR1 is SGHAT, CDR2 FQNNGV, per germline. Trimming took 3 bases from V and 7 from J, leaving 7 bases between them. The CDR3 length is 11 residues. This chain's CDR3 is CASSFHEEQYF. The CDR3 bases are TGTGCCAGCAGCTTCCACGAGGAGCAGTACTTC.

J is TRBJ2-2 and V is TRBV6-2 or TRBV6-3; TRBD2 is a possible D gene (5 bases). Trimming cost V 1 base and J 9 bases, with 12 bases left between them. Germline CDR1 reads MNHEY; CDR2 reads SVGEGT. The CDR3 totals 14 residues. The CDR3 spells CASSYFKRTRELFF. In DNA, the CDR3 is TGTGCCAGCAGTTACTTTAAGCGGACCCGGGAGCTGTTTTTT.

The chain couples TRBV6-5 to TRBJ1-1; D perhaps matches TRBD1 (6 bases). Germline CDR1 is MNHEY and CDR2 is SVGAGI. This CDR3 has 16 residues. Trimming removed 8 bases from V and 0 bases from J, with 19 bases in between. The CDR3 loop is CASPNSDRKMNTEAFF. In nucleotides, the CDR3 is TGTGCCAGCCCTAATTCGGACAGAAAGATGAACACTGAAGCTTTCTTT.

This clonotype has ten or more counts. CDR3 loop: CASSYLTGPGYEQYF. The CDR3 DNA sequence: TGTGCCAGCAGTTACTTGACAGGTCCAGGTTACGAGCAGTACTTC. The gene calls are TRBV6-5 and TRBJ2-7, with a weak D call TRBD1 (6 bases). This CDR3 spans 15 amino acids. Germline V lookup: CDR1 MNHEY, CDR2 SVGAGI. V was pared by 1 base and J by 4 bases, with 14 bases between.

This clonotype was found many times. The V and J genes are TRBV29-1 and TRBJ1-2; D gene unclear. V was clipped by 3 bases and J by 0 bases, with 17 bases between them. Germline V gene sequence: CDR1 SQVTM, CDR2 ANQGSEA. The CDR3 has 16 residues. In nucleotides, the CDR3 is TGCAGCGTTGACCGGTCTCCCGACTTAGCTAACTATGGCTACACCTTC. It is translated as CSVDRSPDLANYGYTF.

This clonotype came up many times. This CDR3 reads CASSHTNRGRVADTQYF. CDR3 DNA: TGTGCCAGCAGCCACACTAACAGGGGGCGCGTCGCAGATACGCAGTATTTT. This sequence joins TRBV3-1 and TRBJ2-3; TRBD1 matches at 9 bases. This CDR3 contains 17 residues. The germline gives CDR1 LGHDT, CDR2 YNNKEL (reference sequence). V was pared by 3 bases and J by 4 bases, with 11 bases of the junction left unmatched.

V and J are TRBV12-3 or TRBV12-4 and TRBJ2-1; D remains unclear. The length of the CDR3 is 12 residues. V lost 5 bases and J lost 9, with 11 bases in between. In DNA, the CDR3 is TGTGCCAGCAGTCAGGACCGTGGTGAGCAGTTCTTC. Its translation: CASSQDRGEQFF.

A few counts support this clonotype. This rearrangement joins TRBV13 to TRBJ2-3; D ambiguous. The V end lost 4 bases, the J end lost 2 bases, and 7 bases lay between the germline ends. The CDR3 is 13 residues long. Per germline, CDR1 PRHDT and CDR2 FYEKMQ (reference sequence). The chain's CDR3 is CASSSALTDTQYF. As DNA, the CDR3 is TGTGCCAGCAGCTCCGCCCTCACAGATACGCAGTATTTT.

This clonotype was seen a handful of times. The junction differs from germline at one of its ends, possibly a read error. This chain uses TRBV20-1 with TRBJ2-3; 7 positions agree with TRBD2. The germline CDR1 and CDR2 sequences are DFQATT and SNEGSKA (reference sequence). This CDR3 has 14 amino acids. CDR3 sequence (DNA): TGCAGTACTAGCGTAGCCACTAGCACAGATACGCAGTATTTT. Residues: CSTSVATSTDTQYF.

There are many counts of this clonotype. The CDR3 loop is CATGRLRPGELFF. DNA for the CDR3: TGTGCCACCGGGCGGCTCCGGCCCGGGGAGCTGTTTTTT. The chain combines TRBV15 with TRBJ2-2; D not resolved. Trimming shortened V by 8 bases and J by 6 bases, and 13 bases separated the two germline ends. The CDR3 contains 13 residues. CDR1 and CDR2 (germline): LNHNV, YYDKDF (reference sequence).

Comment on this clonotype: A clone one base away is much larger, so this may be a read error. The chain links TRBV20-1 to TRBJ1-5, with D possibly TRBD1 on 5 matching bases. The V end lost 5 bases, the J end lost 3 bases, and 11 bases lay between the germline ends. CDR3 length: 13 residues. Looked up from germline, CDR1 is DFQATT and CDR2 is SNEGSKA (reference sequence). The chain's CDR3 is CSAGARDNQPQHF. In DNA, the CDR3 is TGCAGTGCTGGAGCCAGGGACAATCAGCCCCAGCATTTT.

This sequence joins TRBV25-1 and TRBJ1-4; D unresolved. CDR3 length: 12 amino acids. The V and J ends lost 6 bases and 8 bases respectively, with 10 bases between them. The germline V gene encodes CDR1 MGHDK and CDR2 SYGVNS. The CDR3 protein is CASRAYGEKLFF. The CDR3 DNA sequence: TGTGCCAGCAGAGCCTACGGAGAAAAACTGTTTTTT.

The chain links TRBV11-2 to TRBJ1-1; no clear D gene. V was trimmed by 5 bases and J by 4 bases, leaving 14 bases between them. This CDR3 has 14 residues. Germline lookup yields CDR1 SGHAT and CDR2 FQNNGV. CDR3 residues: CASSHLQRSTEAFF. The CDR3 DNA reads TGTGCCAGCAGCCATCTTCAGAGGAGCACTGAAGCTTTCTTT.

This clonotype was detected only a few times. The chain uses TRBV3-1 and TRBJ2-5, with D possibly TRBD2 on 7 matching bases. The germline V and J ends were trimmed by 4 bases and 5 bases, with 11 bases remaining between them. The CDR3 is 13 amino acids. Germline CDR1 reads LGHDT; CDR2 reads YNNKEL (reference sequence). CDR3 region: CASSRAGAETQYF. CDR3 in DNA: TGTGCCAGCAGCCGCGCGGGGGCTGAGACCCAGTACTTC.

At least ten counts were recorded for this clonotype. The rearrangement uses TRBV3-1 and TRBJ1-2; 7 bases are shared with TRBD1. This CDR3 is built from 13 residues. V lost 1 base and J lost 10; bases outside the gene matches: 6. Germline CDR1 is LGHDT and CDR2 is YNNKEL (reference sequence). The CDR3 DNA is TGTGCCAGCAGCCAAGGGCAGGGGGGGGCCTACACCTTC. Amino acid sequence: CASSQGQGGAYTF.

This clonotype has more than one count but fewer than ten. The V gene is TRBV12-3 or TRBV12-4, the J gene TRBJ1-5, with D tentatively TRBD1 (5 bases). The V end was cut by 2 bases, the J end by 3 bases, with 8 bases between. CDR3 length equals 14 residues. CDR3 in amino acids: CASSLKGTNQPQHF. The CDR3 nucleotides read TGTGCCAGCAGTTTAAAAGGGACCAATCAGCCCCAGCATTTT.

Ten or more counts support this clonotype. The chain has TRBV7-2 and TRBJ2-1, with 10 bases matching TRBD1. The CDR3 spans 15 residues. J was trimmed by 2 bases and V by 6 bases; bases with no gene match: 4. Germline loops: CDR1 SGHTA, CDR2 FQGNSA. This CDR3 reads CASRPDRGPYNEQFF. The CDR3, as DNA: TGTGCCAGCAGACCCGACAGGGGGCCCTACAATGAGCAGTTCTTC. The variable domain in full, completed from reference TRBV7-2 and TRBJ2-1, reads GAGVSQSPSNKVTEKGKDVELRCDPISGHTALYWYRQSLGQGLEFLIYFQGNSAPDKSGLPSDRFSAERTGGSVSTLTIQRTQQEDSAVYLCASRPDRGPYNEQFFGPGTRLTVL.

This clonotype came up a few times. This chain uses TRBV19 with TRBJ2-2, with 7 bases aligning to TRBD1. V gave up 7 bases and J gave up 2 bases; unmatched junction bases: 7. Looked up from germline, CDR1 is LNHDA and CDR2 is SQIVND (reference sequence). CDR3 size: 15 residues. The CDR3 here is CASIKGGGNTGELFF. The CDR3 DNA follows: TGTGCCAGTATTAAAGGGGGCGGCAACACCGGGGAGCTGTTTTTT.

In its sample, this clonotype was seen many times. V gene TRBV4-3 combines with J gene TRBJ2-2, with 7 bases lining up with TRBD1. The CDR3 loop spans 15 amino acids. J gave up 7 bases and V 1 base, and 6 bases lay outside the gene matches. Germline assignment: CDR1 LGHNA and CDR2 YSLEER. The CDR3 protein is CASSQVEGAHGELFF. The CDR3 region has the DNA TGCGCCAGCAGCCAAGTTGAGGGGGCACACGGGGAGCTGTTTTTT.

This clonotype has more than one count but fewer than ten. J is TRBJ1-5 and V is TRBV6-1, with D possibly matching TRBD1 (5 bases). Germline V gene lookup returns CDR1 MNHNS and CDR2 SASEGT. With 7 bases removed from V and 5 bases from J, the gap between germline ends came to 12 bases. CDR3 length equals 13 residues. Written as DNA, the CDR3 is TGTGCCAGCACCCGACAGTATGATCAGCCCCAGCATTTT. This gives the protein CASTRQYDQPQHF.

There are many counts of this clonotype. The gene calls are TRBV11-3 and TRBJ2-2; no definite D call. The V gene's germline CDR1 is SGHNT and CDR2 YENEEA. Trimming took off 2 bases at V and 7 bases at J, with 2 bases between the two ends. The CDR3 spans 11 residues. CDR3 DNA: TGTGCCAGCAGCTTATACGGGGAGCTGTTTTTT. Its protein product is CASSLYGELFF.

The V gene is TRBV20-1, the J gene TRBJ1-6; 7 bases map to TRBD1. From germline, CDR1 is DFQATT and CDR2 SNEGSKA (reference sequence). V was clipped by 3 bases and J by 12 bases; unmatched bases: 8. The CDR3 consists of 13 residues. CDR3: CSASGLWDRPLHF. The CDR3 region has the DNA TGCAGTGCTAGTGGCTTGTGGGACAGACCCCTCCACTTT.

Many counts were recorded for this clonotype. The chain joins TRBV6-5 to TRBJ1-4; D is uncertain. V lost 6 bases to trimming and J lost 0 bases, with 11 bases between them. From germline, CDR1 is MNHEY and CDR2 SVGAGI. The CDR3 loop spans 15 amino acids. The CDR3 DNA is TGTGCCAGCAGGGTCGATATTTCAACTAATGAAAAACTGTTTTTT. Translating it yields CASRVDISTNEKLFF.

This clonotype turned up a few times. This sequence joins TRBV6-2 or TRBV6-3 and TRBJ2-7; perhaps D is TRBD1 or TRBD2 (5 bases each). This CDR3 contains 14 residues. Germline V CDR1 and CDR2: MNHEY, SVGEGT. V dropped 5 bases and J dropped 6 bases, with 17 bases sitting between them. CDR3 sequence: CASSPGTFWIEQYF. DNA for the CDR3: TGTGCCAGCAGTCCCGGGACGTTTTGGATCGAGCAGTACTTC.

There are a few counts of this clonotype. The rearrangement uses TRBV5-1 and TRBJ2-7; weak D call: TRBD2 (6 bases). In germline, CDR1 is SGHRS, CDR2 YFSETQ. V was trimmed by 2 bases and J by 2 bases, leaving 14 bases between them. This CDR3 has 15 residues. CDR3 nucleotides: TGCGCCAGCAGCTTACAACCGGGACTGACCTACGAGCAGTACTTC. Protein sequence: CASSLQPGLTYEQYF.

There are a few counts of this clonotype. The chain uses TRBV19 and TRBJ1-2; no firm D call. The CDR3 runs 14 residues. V was shortened by 5 bases and J by 4 bases, with 14 bases between the two germline ends. The germline gives CDR1 LNHDA, CDR2 SQIVND (reference sequence). Written as DNA, the CDR3 is TGTGCCAGTAGTTCCTTCGTCACCTCCTATGGCTACACCTTC. Translated, it gives CASSSFVTSYGYTF.

This clonotype came up many times. This chain links TRBV6-4 with TRBJ2-1; tentatively, D is TRBD1 (5 bases). Per the germline V gene, CDR1 is MRHNA and CDR2 is SNTAGT. The V end was cut by 5 bases, the J end by 8 bases, with 13 bases between. This CDR3 is built from 13 residues. The CDR3 spells CASSRGQGYEQFF. Written as DNA, the CDR3 is TGTGCCAGCAGTAGGGGTCAGGGTTATGAGCAGTTCTTC.

The rearrangement uses TRBV6-2 or TRBV6-3 and TRBJ2-1, with D possibly TRBD2 on 5 matching bases. The CDR3 covers 12 residues. V lost 10 bases, J lost 1 base, and 8 bases lay in between. Germline V gene lookup returns CDR1 MNHEY and CDR2 SVGEGT. The CDR3 DNA reads as TGTGCCATCCGGGGTTCCTACAATGAGCAGTTCTTC. Residues: CAIRGSYNEQFF.

This clonotype has a handful of counts. The V call is TRBV6-6, the J call TRBJ2-2; the D gene could be TRBD1 or TRBD2 (5 bases each). This CDR3 region has 16 residues. Deletions cut 6 bases from V and 1 base from J, with 15 bases between. Germline V CDR1 and CDR2: MNHNY, SVGAGI (reference sequence). As DNA, the CDR3 is TGTGCCAGCAGGGCCACCGGGACCGTGAACACCGGGGAGCTGTTTTTT. It encodes CASRATGTVNTGELFF.

The J gene is TRBJ1-1, the V gene TRBV29-1, with 10 bases identical to TRBD1. V was clipped by 1 base and J by 5 bases; unmatched bases: 7. CDR1 and CDR2 (germline): SQVTM, ANQGSEA. The CDR3 is made up of 15 amino acids. CDR3 in DNA: TGCAGCGTTGAAGGTGTTGGGACAGGGGTGACTGAAGCTTTCTTT. Its protein is CSVEGVGTGVTEAFF.

Ten or more counts support this clonotype. This chain links TRBV5-1 with TRBJ2-1; D perhaps matches TRBD1 (6 bases). Germline CDR1 reads SGHRS; CDR2 reads YFSETQ. Trimming removed 7 bases from V and 0 bases from J, with 8 bases in between. This CDR3 region has 13 residues. In DNA form, the CDR3 reads TGCGCCAGCGGGGGCTACTCCTACAATGAGCAGTTCTTC. It translates to CASGGYSYNEQFF.

This clonotype has more than one count but fewer than ten. The chain uses TRBV12-3 or TRBV12-4 and TRBJ2-1, with D tentatively TRBD2 (6 bases). The CDR3 runs to 17 residues. The V gene lost 5 bases and the J gene lost 8 bases, with 25 bases spanning the gap. The CDR3 protein is CASSQDYQVKGLDEQFF. The CDR3 DNA sequence: TGTGCCAGCAGTCAGGACTACCAAGTAAAAGGTCTGGATGAGCAGTTCTTC.